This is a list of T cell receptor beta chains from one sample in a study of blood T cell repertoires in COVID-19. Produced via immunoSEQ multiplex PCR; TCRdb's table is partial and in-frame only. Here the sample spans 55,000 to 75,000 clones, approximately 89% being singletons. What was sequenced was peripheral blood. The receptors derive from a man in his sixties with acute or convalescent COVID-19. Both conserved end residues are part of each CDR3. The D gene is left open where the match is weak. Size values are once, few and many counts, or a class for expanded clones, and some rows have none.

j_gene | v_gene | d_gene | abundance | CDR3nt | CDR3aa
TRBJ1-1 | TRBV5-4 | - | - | TGTGCCAGCAGCTTGGGGGGTGCAGGGCCCCTTTCTGAAGCTTTCTTT | CASSLGGAGPLSEAFF
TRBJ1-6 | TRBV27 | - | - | TGTGCCAGTAGGGGATGGACAGCTTCGGATTCACCCCTCCACTTT | CASRGWTASDSPLHF
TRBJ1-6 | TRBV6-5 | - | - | TGTGCCAGCAGGGAGTTAGGAACCTATAATTCACCCCTCCACTTT | CASRELGTYNSPLHF
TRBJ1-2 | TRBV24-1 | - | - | TGTGCCACCAGTGAGGGCACTCGGTATGGCTACACCTTC | CATSEGTRYGYTF
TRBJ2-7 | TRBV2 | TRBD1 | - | TGTGCCAGCAGGGGCCGAGGAGCAGGGGGCTCACACGAGCAGTACTTC | CASRGRGAGGSHEQYF
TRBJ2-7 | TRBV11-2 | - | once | TGTGCCAGCAGCTTCGGGACTCCATACGAGCAGTACTTC | CASSFGTPYEQYF
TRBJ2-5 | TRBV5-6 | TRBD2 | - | TGTGCCAGCACCTGGCTAGCGGGGGGTCGGGAGACCCAGTACTTC | CASTWLAGGRETQYF
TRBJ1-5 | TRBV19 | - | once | TGTGCCAGTAGTATAGTATTCGACAGCTACCATAGCAATCAGCCCCAGCATTTT | CASSIVFDSYHSNQPQHF
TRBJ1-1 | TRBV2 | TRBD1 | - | TGTGCCAGCATTAGACAGGGGGTGAGAGCTTTCTTT | CASIRQGVRAFF
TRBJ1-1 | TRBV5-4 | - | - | TGTGCCAGCAGGGCTGCTGGAGGGGTAGGCACTGAAGCTTTCTTT | CASRAAGGVGTEAFF
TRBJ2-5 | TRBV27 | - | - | TGTGCCAGCAGTTTATCACATGGAGAGACCCAGTACTTC | CASSLSHGETQYF
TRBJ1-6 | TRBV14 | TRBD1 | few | TGTGCCAGCAGCCAAGGACAGGGGAATTCACCCCTCCACTTT | CASSQGQGNSPLHF
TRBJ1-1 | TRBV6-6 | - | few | TGTGCCAGCAGTCCGGACAGTCGGGTGAACACTGAAGCTTTCTTT | CASSPDSRVNTEAFF
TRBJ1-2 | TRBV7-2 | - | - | TGTGCCAGCAGCTTAGCAGCCGGAGCTAACTATGGCTACACCTTC | CASSLAAGANYGYTF
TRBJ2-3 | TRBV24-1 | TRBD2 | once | TGTGCCACCAGCTTTACAGCGGGGGGAGGCACAGATACGCAGTATTTT | CATSFTAGGGTDTQYF
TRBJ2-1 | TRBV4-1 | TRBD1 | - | TGCGCCAGCAGCCAAGACTCTCCTCAGACAGGGGTTGGCTACAATGAGCAGTTCTTC | CASSQDSPQTGVGYNEQFF
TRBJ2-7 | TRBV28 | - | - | TGTGCCAGCAGAACCAAACACAGGGAAGTTCCCTACGAGCAGTACTTC | CASRTKHREVPYEQYF
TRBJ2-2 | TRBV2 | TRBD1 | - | TGTGCCAGCACCCAACAGGGGTGGGCCGGGGAGCTGTTTTTT | CASTQQGWAGELFF
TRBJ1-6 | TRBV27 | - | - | TGTGCCAGCAGCCTAAGCTCCTATAATTCACCCCTCCACTTT | CASSLSSYNSPLHF
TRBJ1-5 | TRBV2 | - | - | TGTGCCAGCAGTGACAGGGCCAGCAATCAGCCCCAGCATTTT | CASSDRASNQPQHF
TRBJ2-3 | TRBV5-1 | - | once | TGCGCCAGCAGCTCGCTCCTAGCTCCGGGAGAAACGCAGTATTTT | CASSSLLAPGETQYF
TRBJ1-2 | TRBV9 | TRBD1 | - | TGTGCCAGCGGCAGGGGGGACTATGGCTACACCTTC | CASGRGDYGYTF
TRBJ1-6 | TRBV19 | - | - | TGTGCCAGTAGTATAGTTGGGGCCTTTAATTCACCCCTCCACTTT | CASSIVGAFNSPLHF
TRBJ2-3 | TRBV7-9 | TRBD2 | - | TGTGCCAGCAGCTCAACTAGCGGGGCTTATTTT | CASSSTSGAYF
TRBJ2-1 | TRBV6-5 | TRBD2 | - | TGTGCCAGCAGTTACCTCGGCGGGGGGACCTACAATGAGCAGTTCTTC | CASSYLGGGTYNEQFF
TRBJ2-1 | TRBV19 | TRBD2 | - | TGTGCCAGTAGTAACTCGGGGGGGCCCTACAATGAGCAGTTCTTC | CASSNSGGPYNEQFF
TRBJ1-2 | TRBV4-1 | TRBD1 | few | TGCGCCAGCAGCCAAGACTTAGGGGGCTGGAGAGGCTACACCTTC | CASSQDLGGWRGYTF
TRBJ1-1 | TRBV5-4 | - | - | TGTGCCAGCACCGGACAGACGAACACTGAAGCTTTCTTT | CASTGQTNTEAFF
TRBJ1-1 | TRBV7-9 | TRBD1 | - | TGTGCCAGCAGCTTCGACAGGGGTGCTGAAGCTTTCTTT | CASSFDRGAEAFF
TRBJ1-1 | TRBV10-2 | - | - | TGCGCCAGCAGAAGAACCGGGATAACAAGGATAGGAACTGAAGCTTTCTTT | CASRRTGITRIGTEAFF
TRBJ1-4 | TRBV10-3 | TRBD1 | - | TGTGCCATCAGTCCCGGGCCGGGACAGGGGCGTGATGGTGCTGCAACTAATGAAAAACTGTTTTTT | CAISPGPGQGRDGAATNEKLFF
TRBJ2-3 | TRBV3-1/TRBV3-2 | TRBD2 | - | TGTGCCAGCAGCCCCATAGCGGGGGCCCCAGATACGCAGTATTTT | CASSPIAGAPDTQYF
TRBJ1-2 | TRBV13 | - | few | TGTGCCAGCAGCTTTACCCCACGCCAGGGAGGCGGCTACACCTTC | CASSFTPRQGGGYTF
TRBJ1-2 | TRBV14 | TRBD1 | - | TGTGCCAGCAGCCGGTACAGGGGGCTAAACTATGGCTACACCTTC | CASSRYRGLNYGYTF
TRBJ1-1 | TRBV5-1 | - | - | TGCGCCAGCAGCCTAGGACAGACTATGAACACTGAAGCTTTCTTT | CASSLGQTMNTEAFF
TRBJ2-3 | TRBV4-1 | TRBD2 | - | TGCGCCAGCACCCAAACTAGCGGGTTTACAGATACGCAGTATTTT | CASTQTSGFTDTQYF
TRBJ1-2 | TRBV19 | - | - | TGTGCCAGTAGTATTAGTATCTCCAATGGCTACACCTTC | CASSISISNGYTF
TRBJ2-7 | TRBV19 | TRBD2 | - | TGTGCCAGTAGTATCTTGGCGGGGGGGGCGTTTACCTACGAGCAGTACTTC | CASSILAGGAFTYEQYF
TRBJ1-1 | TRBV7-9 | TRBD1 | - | TGTGCCAGCAGCTTAGCGGTCACAGGGGGCCTGAACACTGAAGCTTTCTTT | CASSLAVTGGLNTEAFF
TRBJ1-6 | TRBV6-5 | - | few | TGTGCCAGCACCTCCAGACAGGCAGGAGGTTCACCCCTCCACTTT | CASTSRQAGGSPLHF
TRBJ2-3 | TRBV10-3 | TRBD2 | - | TGTGCCATCCGGGGAGGGCTGGAAACATCAGATACGCAGTATTTT | CAIRGGLETSDTQYF
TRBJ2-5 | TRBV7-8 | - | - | TGTGCCAGCAGCCGAGGGAGCGGAGGGGAGACCCAGTACTTC | CASSRGSGGETQYF
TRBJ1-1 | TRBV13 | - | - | TGTGCCAGCAAGAACCTGCTCAACTTTGAAGCTTTCTTT | CASKNLLNFEAFF
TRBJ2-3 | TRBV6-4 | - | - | TGTGCCAGCAGTGAATCGCGCAGCACAGATACGCAGTATTTT | CASSESRSTDTQYF
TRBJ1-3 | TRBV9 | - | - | TGTGCCAGCAGCGTAGCTGAGGGGGCTGGAAACACCATATATTTT | CASSVAEGAGNTIYF
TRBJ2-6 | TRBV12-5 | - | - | TGTGCTAGTGGTTTGGGACTCTCAACCTCTGGGGCCAACGTCCTGACTTTC | CASGLGLSTSGANVLTF
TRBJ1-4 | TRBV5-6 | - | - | TGTGCCAGCAGCCAATACCACACAGCAACTAATGAAAAACTGTTTTTT | CASSQYHTATNEKLFF
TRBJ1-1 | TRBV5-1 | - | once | TGCGCCAGCAGCGTACCGACAGGTCTAAATGAAGCTTTCTTT | CASSVPTGLNEAFF
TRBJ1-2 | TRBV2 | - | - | TGTGCCAGCAGTGAAGCAGGCAGGGCCCCTGGCTACACCTTC | CASSEAGRAPGYTF
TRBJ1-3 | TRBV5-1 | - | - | TGCGCCAGCAGCTCCGGGTCCTCATTGCCTGGAAACACCATATATTTT | CASSSGSSLPGNTIYF
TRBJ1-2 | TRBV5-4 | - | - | TGTGCCAGCAGCTTTTCAGAGGGCTATGGCTACACCTTC | CASSFSEGYGYTF
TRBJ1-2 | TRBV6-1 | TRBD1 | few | TGTGCCAGCAGTGAAGGTCGGACAGGGCCCTTC | CASSEGRTGPF
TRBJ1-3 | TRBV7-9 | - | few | TGTGCCAGCAGCAGCGGGGGCTCTGGAAACACCATATATTTT | CASSSGGSGNTIYF
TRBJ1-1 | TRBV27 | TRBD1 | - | TGTGCCAGCAGTTCGACAGGGCCCGAAGCTTTCTTT | CASSSTGPEAFF
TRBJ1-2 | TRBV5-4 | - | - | TGTGCCAGCAGCTTGCCAACAGGTATAGCCTATGGCTACACCTTC | CASSLPTGIAYGYTF